A single sample gave rise to the 17 T cell receptor beta chains below, sequenced in a study of fetal regulatory T cell absence and autoimmunity. Repertoires were generated with immunoSEQ multiplex PCR, while TCRdb's copy carries only in-frame clones and drops some. The data hold around 100,000 clones, with 55% to 75% observed a single time. The specimen sequenced was pancreas tissue. The receptor set was obtained from a male donor with IPEX syndrome.

The sample holds a few counts of this clone. V is TRBV6-1 and J is TRBJ1-5; 8 bases map to TRBD1. V gave up 8 bases and J gave up 3 bases; unmatched junction bases: 6. CDR1 and CDR2 (germline): MNHNS, SASEGT. CDR3 length equals 14 residues. The CDR3 coding sequence is TGTGCCAGCTTGAACAGGGGGTTCAATCAGCCCCAGCATTTT. Protein sequence: CASLNRGFNQPQHF.

The rearrangement links TRBV7-2 to TRBJ2-5; 12 bases are a match to TRBD2. CDR3 length equals 14 residues. CDR1 is SGHTA and CDR2 is FQGNSA in the germline V gene. V dropped 6 bases and J dropped 6; count of bases not matched to a gene: 5. This CDR3 reads CASRASGGAQTQYF. In nucleotides, the CDR3 is TGTGCCAGCAGGGCTAGCGGGGGGGCTCAGACCCAGTACTTC.

The chain is built from TRBV27 and TRBJ2-2; possible D gene TRBD2, 6 bases. CDR3 length: 13 residues. V was pared by 3 bases and J by 6 bases, with 8 bases between. The V gene's germline CDR1 is MNHEY and CDR2 SMNVEV (reference sequence). The DNA of the CDR3 is TGTGCCAGCAGTTTTCCGGGGGCCGGGGAGCTGTTTTTT. Protein: CASSFPGAGELFF.

This clone showed up just once. The rearrangement joins TRBV6-1 to TRBJ1-3; D possibly corresponds to TRBD1 (5 bases). The germline V gene encodes CDR1 MNHNS and CDR2 SASEGT. The CDR3 sequence is 14 residues long. V lost 5 bases, J lost 1 base, and 9 bases lay in between. This CDR3 is CASSRRGSGNTIYF. The CDR3 nucleotides are TGTGCCAGCAGTAGGCGGGGGTCTGGAAACACCATATATTTT.

CDR3 amino acids: CASSQVRPVVEGYTF. The DNA for the CDR3 is TGCGCCAGCAGCCAAGTTCGACCGGTAGTGGAAGGCTACACCTTC. V is TRBV4-1 and J is TRBJ1-2; D gene unclear. This CDR3 contains 15 residues. Germline lookup yields CDR1 MGHRA and CDR2 YSYEKL. V was cut by 1 base and J by 8 bases, with 17 bases left in between.

The chain combines TRBV27 with TRBJ2-1; 10 bases map to TRBD2. The junction had 3 bases not matched to a gene; V was cut back by 2 bases and J by 8 bases. The CDR3 totals 14 residues. CDR1 is MNHEY, CDR2 SMNVEV, per germline (reference sequence). The CDR3 DNA sequence: TGTGCCAGCAGTTTAAGACTAGCGGGCTATGAGCAGTTCTTC. Amino acids: CASSLRLAGYEQFF.

This clone came up a few times. V is TRBV5-1 and J is TRBJ2-7, with a tentative D call TRBD2 (7 bases). Germline-derived CDR1 and CDR2 are SGHRS and YFSETQ. Trimming removed 3 bases at V and 3 bases at J, with 16 bases between. The CDR3 is 15 residues long. CDR3 in amino acids: CASSSFGGPFYEQYF. The CDR3 bases are TGCGCCAGCAGCTCCTTCGGGGGGCCATTCTACGAGCAGTACTTC.

The chain combines TRBV6-1 with TRBJ2-2; TRBD2 might be the D (7 bases). Per germline, CDR1 MNHNS and CDR2 SASEGT. The CDR3 covers 14 residues. Trimming cost V 11 bases and J 1 base, with 14 bases left between them. Here the CDR3 reads CAVGGGGNTGELFF. As DNA, the CDR3 is TGTGCCGTAGGGGGGGGAGGGAACACCGGGGAGCTGTTTTTT.

The V gene is TRBV6-5, the J gene TRBJ1-5, with TRBD1 identical over 8 bases. The CDR3 consists of 15 residues. The ends lost 0 bases at V and 6 bases at J; junction bases unmatched: 4. Germline values: CDR1 MNHEY, CDR2 SVGAGI. CDR3 amino acids: CASSYSTGEGQPQHF. Here the CDR3 DNA reads TGTGCCAGCAGTTACTCGACAGGGGAGGGTCAGCCCCAGCATTTT.

The rearrangement uses TRBV7-6 and TRBJ2-7, with 10 bases lining up with TRBD2. Unmatched junction bases numbered 6, after V lost 1 base and J lost 3 bases. In germline, CDR1 is SGHVS, CDR2 FNYEAQ. This CDR3 region has 16 residues. CDR3 nucleotide sequence: TGTGCCAGCAGCTTAGTGGCCCCTAGCGGGAGCTACGAGCAGTACTTC. It specifies CASSLVAPSGSYEQYF.

CDR3 DNA: TGTGCCAGCAGTTTAACAGGGACTCAGCCCCAGCATTTT. Translation: CASSLTGTQPQHF. The rearrangement links TRBV27 to TRBJ1-5, with a weak D call TRBD1 (6 bases). Germline loops: CDR1 MNHEY, CDR2 SMNVEV (reference sequence). Trimming cost V 2 bases and J 6 bases, with 8 bases left between them. The CDR3 spans 13 residues.

J is TRBJ2-3 and V is TRBV7-2; D uncertain. The CDR3 runs 14 residues. Germline V gene data show CDR1 as SGHTA and CDR2 as FQGNSA. The V gene lost 5 bases and the J gene lost 5 bases, with 14 bases spanning the gap. The CDR3 nucleotides are TGTGCCAGCAGCCTACGTTACCTAGGAGATACGCAGTATTTT. As protein: CASSLRYLGDTQYF.

This chain links TRBV4-1 with TRBJ1-1, with 7 nucleotides matching TRBD1. CDR1 is MGHRA and CDR2 is YSYEKL in the germline V gene. The CDR3 spans 16 residues. Trimming cost V 1 base and J 3 bases; bases outside gene matches: 8. The CDR3, as DNA: TGCGCCAGCAGCCAAGGGGGGGGACAGCTATACACTGAAGCTTTCTTT. Its translation is CASSQGGGQLYTEAFF.

The rearrangement links TRBV5-1 to TRBJ2-5; 7 bases line up with TRBD1. Germline CDR1 reads SGHRS; CDR2 reads YFSETQ. After removal of 1 base from V and 5 bases from J, the junction contained 8 bases not matched to a gene. There are 15 residues in the CDR3. CDR3 nucleotide sequence: TGCGCCAGCAGCTTGCAGACAGGGCCTCAGGAGACCCAGTACTTC. Its translation is CASSLQTGPQETQYF. Drawing the rest from reference TRBV5-1 and TRBJ2-5, the complete variable domain is KAGVTQTPRYLIKTRGQQVTLSCSPISGHRSVSWYQQTPGQGLQFLFEYFSETQRNKGNFPGRFSGRQFSNSRSEMNVSTLELGDSALYLCASSLQTGPQETQYFGPGTRLLVL.

The count of this clone is one. The J gene is TRBJ2-2, the V gene TRBV10-1, with D unclear. Per germline, CDR1 WNHNN and CDR2 SYGVQD (reference sequence). V lost 3 bases and J lost 2, with 1 base in between. The CDR3 is 12 amino acids. The DNA of the CDR3 is TGCGCCAGCAGTGACAACACCGGGGAGCTGTTTTTT. The encoded protein is CASSDNTGELFF.

There are a few counts of this clone. The chain links TRBV5-4 to TRBJ2-7; TRBD2 might be the D (6 bases). The CDR3 is 14 amino acids. V shed 0 bases and J shed 0 bases, with 7 bases lying between them. Looked up from germline, CDR1 is SGHNT and CDR2 is YYREEE (reference sequence). CDR3 loop: CASSLGGNSYEQYF. The CDR3 nucleotides read TGTGCCAGCAGCTTGGGCGGGAACTCCTACGAGCAGTACTTC.

This clone was found once. This chain uses TRBV6-6 with TRBJ2-1; D possibly corresponds to TRBD2 (5 bases). The CDR3 extends over 12 amino acids. Germline values: CDR1 MNHNY, CDR2 SVGAGI (reference sequence). Deletions cut 8 bases from V and 9 bases from J, with 14 bases between. The chain's CDR3 is CASGSGSGEQFF. The CDR3 coding sequence is TGTGCCAGCGGGTCGGGGTCGGGTGAGCAGTTCTTC.